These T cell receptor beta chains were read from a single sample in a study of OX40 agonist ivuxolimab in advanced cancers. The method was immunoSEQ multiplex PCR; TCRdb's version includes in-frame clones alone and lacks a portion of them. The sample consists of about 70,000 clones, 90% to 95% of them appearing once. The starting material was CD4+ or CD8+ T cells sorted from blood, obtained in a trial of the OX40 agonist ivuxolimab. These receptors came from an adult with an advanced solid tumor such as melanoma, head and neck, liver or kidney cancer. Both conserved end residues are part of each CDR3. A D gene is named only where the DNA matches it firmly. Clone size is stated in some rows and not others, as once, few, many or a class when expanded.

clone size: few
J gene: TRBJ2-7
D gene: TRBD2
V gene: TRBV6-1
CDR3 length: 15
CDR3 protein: CASIQAGGSSYEQYF
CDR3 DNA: TGTGCCAGCATTCAAGCGGGGGGCAGCTCATACGAGCAGTACTTC

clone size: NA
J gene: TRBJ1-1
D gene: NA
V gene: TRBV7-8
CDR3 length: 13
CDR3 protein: CASSNRDTREAFF
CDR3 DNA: TGTGCCAGCAGCAACCGGGACACCAGAGAGGCTTTCTTT

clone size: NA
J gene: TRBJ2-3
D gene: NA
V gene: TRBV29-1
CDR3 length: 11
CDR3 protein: CSLRVADTQYF
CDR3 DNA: TGCAGTCTGAGGGTTGCAGATACGCAGTATTTT

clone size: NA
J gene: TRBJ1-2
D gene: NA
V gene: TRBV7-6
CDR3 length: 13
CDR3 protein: CASSPTVLYGYTF
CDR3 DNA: TGTGCCAGCAGCCCGACAGTCCTCTATGGCTACACCTTC

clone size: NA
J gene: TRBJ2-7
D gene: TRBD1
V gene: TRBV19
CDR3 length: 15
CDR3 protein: CASSADREGAYEQYF
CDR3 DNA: TGTGCCAGTAGTGCAGACAGGGAAGGGGCCTACGAGCAGTACTTC

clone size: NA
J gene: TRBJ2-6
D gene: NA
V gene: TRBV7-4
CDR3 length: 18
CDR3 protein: CASSYADSSQSRANVLTF
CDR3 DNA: TGTGCCAGCAGCTATGCGGATAGCTCACAAAGTCGGGCCAACGTCCTGACTTTC

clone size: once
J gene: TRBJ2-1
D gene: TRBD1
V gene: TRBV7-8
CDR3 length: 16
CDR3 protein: CASSLAIRTGKNEQFF
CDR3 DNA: TGTGCCAGCAGCTTAGCCATACGGACAGGAAAGAATGAGCAGTTCTTC

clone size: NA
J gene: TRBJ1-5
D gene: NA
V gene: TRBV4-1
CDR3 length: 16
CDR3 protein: CASSQDSQGIFQPQHF
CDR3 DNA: TGCGCCAGCAGCCAAGATAGTCAGGGTATTTTTCAGCCCCAGCATTTT

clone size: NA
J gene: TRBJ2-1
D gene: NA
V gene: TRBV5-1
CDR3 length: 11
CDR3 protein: CASSTYNEQFF
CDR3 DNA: TGCGCCAGCAGCACCTACAATGAGCAGTTCTTC

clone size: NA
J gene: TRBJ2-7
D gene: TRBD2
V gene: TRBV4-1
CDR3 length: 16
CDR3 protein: CASSQVGASGAYEQYF
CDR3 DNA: TGCGCCAGCAGCCAAGTTGGGGCTAGCGGGGCCTACGAGCAGTACTTC

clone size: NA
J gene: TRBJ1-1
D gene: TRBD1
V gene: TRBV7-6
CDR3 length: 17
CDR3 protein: CASSSLDRGQWNTEAFF
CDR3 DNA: TGTGCCAGCAGCTCGCTGGACAGGGGGCAATGGAACACTGAAGCTTTCTTT

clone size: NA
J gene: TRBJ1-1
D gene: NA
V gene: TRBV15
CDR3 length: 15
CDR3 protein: CATSLYGQRDTEAFF
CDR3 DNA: TGTGCCACCAGCCTCTACGGACAGAGGGACACTGAAGCTTTCTTT

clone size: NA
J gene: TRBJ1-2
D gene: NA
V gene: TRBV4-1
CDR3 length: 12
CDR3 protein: CASSPDWVGYTF
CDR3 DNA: TGCGCCAGCAGCCCCGATTGGGTTGGCTACACCTTC

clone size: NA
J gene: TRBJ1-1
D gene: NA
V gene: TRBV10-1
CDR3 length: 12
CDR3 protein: CASRQGLCGAFF
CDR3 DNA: TGCGCCAGCAGACAGGGACTTTGCGGAGCTTTCTTT

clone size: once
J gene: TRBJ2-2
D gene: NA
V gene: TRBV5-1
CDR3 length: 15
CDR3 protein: CASSFGPLGTGELFF
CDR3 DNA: TGCGCCAGCAGCTTTGGTCCCCTGGGGACCGGGGAGCTGTTTTTT

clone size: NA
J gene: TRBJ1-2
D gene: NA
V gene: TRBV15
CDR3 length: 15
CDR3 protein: CATSREEGIGYGYTF
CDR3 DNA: TGTGCCACCAGCAGAGAGGAGGGGATCGGTTATGGCTACACCTTC

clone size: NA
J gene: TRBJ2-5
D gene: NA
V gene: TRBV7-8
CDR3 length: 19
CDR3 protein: CASSLDRYDPSGNQETQYF
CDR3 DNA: TGTGCCAGCAGCTTAGACCGGTACGACCCTTCAGGGAACCAAGAGACCCAGTACTTC